The 19 T cell receptor beta chains reported below all come from one sample, sequenced in a study. MiXCR was run by TCRdb on the 5' RACE reads, yielding one entry per CDR3 protein. In the table there are approximately 60,000 distinct CDR3 sequences, around a fifth of which are singletons. What was sequenced was memory CD4+ T cells sorted from a lymph node. The subset was: memory CD4+ T cells, CD4+CD45RO+CD25-. Receptors originate from a female donor with breast cancer.

Details on this clonotype: Since no conserved phenylalanine or tryptophan closes the CDR3, a read error is the likely cause. The limits of the CDR3 on the DNA are not certain, so only TCRdb's listed CDR3 is given. The V and J genes are TRBV20-1 and TRBJ1-1; the D call in the table, TRBD1, was not verified against the DNA. Germline CDR1 and CDR2: DFQATT and SNEGSKA (reference sequence). The CDR3 spans 14 amino acids, including both terminal residues. CDR3 amino acids: CSARSTGGHNEPFS.

The sample holds a few counts of this clonotype. The rearrangement links TRBV5-1 to TRBJ2-3; 8 nucleotides agree with TRBD1. From germline, CDR1 is SGHRS and CDR2 YFSETQ. V trimming: 1 base; J trimming: 1 base; junction bases outside the gene matches: 8. The CDR3 extends over 17 amino acids. CDR3 sequence: CASSLSRPGQGTDTQYF. The DNA of the CDR3 is TGCGCCAGCAGCTTGTCCCGGCCGGGACAGGGCACAGATACGCAGTATTTT.

The genes are TRBV7-2 and TRBJ2-7, with TRBD1 identical over 7 bases. J gave up 2 bases and V 7 bases, and 8 bases lay outside the gene matches. The CDR3 is 14 residues long. Per germline, CDR1 SGHTA and CDR2 FQGNSA. The CDR3 DNA reads TGTGCCAGCACCCCGGAGACAGGGCCCTACGAGCAGTACTTC. Translating it yields CASTPETGPYEQYF. The complete variable domain, with remaining parts taken from reference TRBV7-2 and TRBJ2-7, reads GAGVSQSPSNKVTEKGKDVELRCDPISGHTALYWYRQSLGQGLEFLIYFQGNSAPDKSGLPSDRFSAERTGGSVSTLTIQRTQQEDSAVYLCASTPETGPYEQYFGPGTRLTVT.

This clonotype was recorded at least ten times. The chain has TRBV6-2 or TRBV6-3 and TRBJ2-4; tentatively, D is TRBD2 (6 bases). This CDR3 comprises 15 residues. V was trimmed by 0 bases and J by 6 bases, leaving 12 bases between them. Germline assignment: CDR1 MNHEY and CDR2 SVGEGT. DNA of the CDR3: TGTGCCAGCAGTTACTCGACTACCGGGGGAAACATTCAGTACTTC. It codes for CASSYSTTGGNIQYF.

Concerning this clonotype: A much larger clone differs from this one at a single base, so this may be a read error. The chain carries TRBV6-1 and TRBJ2-5; D gene unclear. From germline, CDR1 is MNHNS and CDR2 SASEGT. This CDR3 spans 14 amino acids. Trimming took off 5 bases at V and 6 bases at J, with 16 bases between the two ends. The CDR3, as DNA: TGTGCCAGCAGTCCCACATTTCCCCTGAAGACCCAGTACTTC. This codes for CASSPTFPLKTQYF.

This clonotype was seen more than once but under ten times. CDR3 nucleotides: TGCAGTGCTTCAAGTCGGGACGGGATGAACACTGAAGCTTTCTTT. It encodes CSASSRDGMNTEAFF. J is TRBJ1-1 and V is TRBV20-1; tentative D call: TRBD1 (5 bases). The CDR3 extends over 15 amino acids. The V gene lost 5 bases and the J gene lost 0 bases, with 16 bases spanning the gap. Germline-derived CDR1 and CDR2 are DFQATT and SNEGSKA (reference sequence).

This clonotype was seen a handful of times. The rearrangement uses TRBV30 and TRBJ2-3; possibly TRBD2 for D (6 bases). The germline gives CDR1 GTSNPN, CDR2 SVGIG (reference sequence). The V gene lost 2 bases and the J gene lost 4 bases, with 10 bases spanning the gap. The CDR3 spans 13 residues. This chain's CDR3 is CAWSITGADTQYF. The CDR3 DNA reads as TGTGCCTGGAGTATAACGGGAGCAGATACGCAGTATTTT.

In regard to this clonotype: This could be a read error, since a much larger clone is one nucleotide away. The conserved phenylalanine or tryptophan is not found at the CDR3 terminus, so this likely reflects a read error. V usage is TRBV29-1 and J usage is TRBJ2-5, with D perhaps assigned TRBD1 or TRBD2 (6 bases each). CDR1 and CDR2 from the germline V gene are SQVTM and ANQGSEA. Between the trimmed V and J ends, which lost 6 bases and 2 bases, there was a span of 13 bases. CDR3 length: 13 amino acids. CDR3 sequence (DNA): TGCAGCGTCCCGGGGGCTTCACAAGAGACCCAGTACCTC. The encoded protein is CSVPGASQETQYL.

The V call is TRBV6-1, the J call TRBJ1-5; tentative D call: TRBD1 (6 bases). The V gene's germline CDR1 is MNHNS and CDR2 SASEGT. Deletions cut 5 bases from V and 9 bases from J, with 20 bases between. This CDR3 is 15 amino acids long. This CDR3 is CASSPWDMGNLPQHF. CDR3 nucleotides: TGTGCCAGCAGTCCCTGGGACATGGGGAACCTGCCCCAGCATTTT.

Concerning this clonotype: A junction end diverges from the germline sequence, so it may reflect a read error. The gene calls are TRBV9 and TRBJ1-2; 7 bases map to TRBD1. Germline loops: CDR1 SGDLS, CDR2 YYNGEE. The CDR3 loop spans 15 amino acids. The CDR3 DNA reads TGTGCCAGCAGCGTAGCAGGGCAGGGGGATGATGGCCACACCTTC. Encoded protein: CASSVAGQGDDGHTF.

The chain joins TRBV6-6 to TRBJ2-1; perhaps TRBD1 as D (5 bases). This CDR3 has 13 residues. Looked up from germline, CDR1 is MNHNY and CDR2 is SVGAGI (reference sequence). The germline V and J ends were trimmed by 6 bases and 5 bases, with 11 bases remaining between them. CDR3 protein: CASSLQADNEQFF. The CDR3 nucleotides are TGTGCCAGCAGCCTACAGGCTGACAATGAGCAGTTCTTC.

CDR3 DNA: TGCGCCAGCAGCTTGGGGACTGCCAGTTCTAACTATGGCTACACCTTC. Its protein product is CASSLGTASSNYGYTF. J is TRBJ1-2 and V is TRBV5-1; D not resolved. V lost 0 bases and J lost 0, with 12 bases in between. The CDR3 extends over 16 amino acids. Germline V gene sequence: CDR1 SGHRS, CDR2 YFSETQ.

V usage is TRBV7-9 and J usage is TRBJ2-5; D gene uncertain. Germline V gives CDR1 SEHNR, CDR2 FQNEAQ (reference sequence). V was pared by 1 base and J by 2 bases, with 8 bases between. CDR3 length: 14 amino acids. The CDR3 DNA is TGTGCCAGCAGCTTAGGTGGAGTGCAAGAGACCCAGTACTTC. Its translation is CASSLGGVQETQYF. The full variable domain, in which reference TRBV7-9 and TRBJ2-5 provide the parts outside the CDR3, is DTGVSQNPRHKITKRGQNVTFRCDPISEHNRLYWYRQTLGQGPEFLTYFQNEAQLEKSRLLSDRFSAERPKGSFSTLEIQRTEQGDSAMYLCASSLGGVQETQYFGPGTRLLVL.

V and J are TRBV20-1 and TRBJ2-5, with TRBD1 identical over 8 bases. V lost 5 bases, J lost 9 bases, and 14 bases stayed unmatched. The CDR3 contains 14 residues. CDR1 is DFQATT and CDR2 is SNEGSKA in the germline V gene (reference sequence). CDR3 protein: CSAASRAPRGPQYF. CDR3 DNA sequence: TGCAGTGCTGCCAGCCGGGCCCCCAGGGGGCCCCAGTACTTC.

A note on this clonotype: The junction does not match germline at one end; this may be a read error. J is TRBJ1-5 and V is TRBV7-8, with 7 bases that match TRBD1. Germline CDR1 is SGHVS and CDR2 is FQNEAQ. This CDR3 is built from 14 residues. CDR3 nucleotides: TGCGCCAGCCGACAGGGATATAGCAATCAGCCCCAGCATTTT. This translates into CASRQGYSNQPQHF.

This chain joins TRBV6-6 and TRBJ2-3, with 7 bases identical to TRBD1. CDR3 length: 14 residues. V trimming: 4 bases; J trimming: 3 bases; junction bases outside the gene matches: 4. From germline, CDR1 is MNHNY and CDR2 SVGAGI (reference sequence). CDR3 sequence (DNA): TGTGCCAGCAGTTCCAGGGGGAAGACAGATACGCAGTATTTT. This sequence encodes CASSSRGKTDTQYF.

This clonotype has a count of ten or more. The chain has TRBV5-6 and TRBJ1-2; D not certain. The CDR3 sequence is 14 residues long. CDR1 is SGHDT, CDR2 YYEEEE, per germline. V was shortened by 0 bases and J by 3 bases, with 9 bases between the two germline ends. The CDR3 DNA follows: TGTGCCAGCAGCTTGGGAGACCGGGACTATGGCTACACCTTC. It translates to CASSLGDRDYGYTF. The complete variable domain, with remaining parts taken from reference TRBV5-6 and TRBJ1-2, reads DAGVTQSPTHLIKTRGQQVTLRCSPKSGHDTVSWYQQALGQGPQFIFQYYEEEERQRGNFPDRFSGHQFPNYSSELNVNALLLGDSALYLCASSLGDRDYGYTFGSGTRLTVV.

This clonotype came up a few times. Written as DNA, the CDR3 is TGCAGTGCTAGAGACGCCGGGACGGACAATGAAAAACTGTTTTTT. This gives the protein CSARDAGTDNEKLFF. The chain couples TRBV20-1 to TRBJ1-4; maybe TRBD1 (5 bases). The germline CDR1 and CDR2 sequences are DFQATT and SNEGSKA (reference sequence). The CDR3 is 15 amino acids. Trimming stripped 0 bases from V and 5 bases from J, with 13 bases between.

This clonotype has only a few counts. This chain links TRBV11-3 with TRBJ1-1; 7 bases are shared with TRBD1. The CDR3 loop spans 17 amino acids. V was pared by 4 bases and J by 1 base, with 12 bases of the junction left unmatched. In germline, CDR1 is SGHNT, CDR2 YENEEA. The CDR3 DNA follows: TGTGCCAGCAGCTCCAACCAGGGGGGACATACGAACACTGAAGCTTTCTTT. It codes for CASSSNQGGHTNTEAFF. Looking up the rest from reference TRBV11-3 and TRBJ1-1 gives the full variable domain: EAGVVQSPRYKIIEKKQPVAFWCNPISGHNTLYWYLQNLGQGPELLIRYENEEAVDDSQLPKDRFSAERLKGVDSTLKIQPAELGDSAVYLCASSSNQGGHTNTEAFFGQGTRLTVV.